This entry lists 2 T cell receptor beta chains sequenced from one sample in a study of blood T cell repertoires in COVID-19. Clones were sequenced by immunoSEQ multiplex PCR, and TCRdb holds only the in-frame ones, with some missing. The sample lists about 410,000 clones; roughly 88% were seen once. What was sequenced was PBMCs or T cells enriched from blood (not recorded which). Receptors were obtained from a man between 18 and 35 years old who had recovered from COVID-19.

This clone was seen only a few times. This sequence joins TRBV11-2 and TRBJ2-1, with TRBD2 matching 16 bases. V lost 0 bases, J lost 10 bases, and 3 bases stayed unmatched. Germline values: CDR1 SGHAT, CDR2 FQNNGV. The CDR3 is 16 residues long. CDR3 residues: CASSLEGTSGRGEQFF. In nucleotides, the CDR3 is TGTGCCAGCAGCTTAGAAGGGACTAGCGGGAGGGGCGAGCAGTTCTTC.

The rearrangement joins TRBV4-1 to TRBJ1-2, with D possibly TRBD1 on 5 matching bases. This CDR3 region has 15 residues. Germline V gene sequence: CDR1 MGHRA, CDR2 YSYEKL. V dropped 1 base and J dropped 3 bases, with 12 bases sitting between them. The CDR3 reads CASSQAREADYGYTF. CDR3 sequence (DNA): TGCGCCAGCAGCCAAGCCAGGGAGGCCGACTATGGCTACACCTTC.